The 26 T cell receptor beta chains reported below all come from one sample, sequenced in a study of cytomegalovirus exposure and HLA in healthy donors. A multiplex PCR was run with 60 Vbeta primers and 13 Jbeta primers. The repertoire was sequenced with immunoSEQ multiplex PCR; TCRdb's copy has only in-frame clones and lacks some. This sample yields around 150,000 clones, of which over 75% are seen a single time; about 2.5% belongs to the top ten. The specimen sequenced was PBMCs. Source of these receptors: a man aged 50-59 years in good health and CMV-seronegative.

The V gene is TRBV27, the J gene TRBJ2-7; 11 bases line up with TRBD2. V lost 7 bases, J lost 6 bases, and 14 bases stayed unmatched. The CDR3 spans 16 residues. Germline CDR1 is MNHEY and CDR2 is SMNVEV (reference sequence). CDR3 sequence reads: CASTPRETSGSREQYF. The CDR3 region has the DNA TGTGCCAGCACCCCTCGAGAAACTAGCGGGAGTCGCGAGCAGTACTTC.

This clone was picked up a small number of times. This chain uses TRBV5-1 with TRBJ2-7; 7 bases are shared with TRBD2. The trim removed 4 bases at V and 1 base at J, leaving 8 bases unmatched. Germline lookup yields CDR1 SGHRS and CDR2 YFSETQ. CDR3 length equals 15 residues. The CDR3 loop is CASSASGIGSYEQYF. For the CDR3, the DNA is TGCGCCAGCAGCGCAAGCGGGATAGGGTCCTACGAGCAGTACTTC.

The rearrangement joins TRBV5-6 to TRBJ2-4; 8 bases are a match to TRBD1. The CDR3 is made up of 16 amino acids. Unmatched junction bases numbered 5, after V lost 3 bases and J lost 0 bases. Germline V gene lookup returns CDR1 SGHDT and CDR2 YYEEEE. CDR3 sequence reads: CASSSRQGLAKNIQYF. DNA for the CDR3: TGTGCCAGCAGCTCCCGACAGGGGTTAGCCAAAAACATTCAGTACTTC.

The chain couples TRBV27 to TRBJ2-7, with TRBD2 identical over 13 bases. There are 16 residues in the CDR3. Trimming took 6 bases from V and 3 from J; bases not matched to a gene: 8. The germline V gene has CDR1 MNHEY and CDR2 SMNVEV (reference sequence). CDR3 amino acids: CASRRTSGSFFYEQYF. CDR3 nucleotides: TGTGCCAGCAGGCGGACTAGCGGGAGTTTTTTCTACGAGCAGTACTTC.

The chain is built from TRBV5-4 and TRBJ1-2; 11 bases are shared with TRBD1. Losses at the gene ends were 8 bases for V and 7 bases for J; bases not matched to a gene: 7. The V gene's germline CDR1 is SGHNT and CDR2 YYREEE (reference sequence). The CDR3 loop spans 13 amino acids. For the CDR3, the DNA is TGTGCCAGTAGGGGACAGGGGGTATGTGGCTACACCTTC. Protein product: CASRGQGVCGYTF.

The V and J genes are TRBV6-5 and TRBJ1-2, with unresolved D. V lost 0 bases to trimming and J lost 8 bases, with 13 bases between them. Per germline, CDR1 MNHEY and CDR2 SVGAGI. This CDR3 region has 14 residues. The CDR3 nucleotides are TGTGCCAGCAGTTACTCAAGCGGGCCCGCAGGCTACACCTTC. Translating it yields CASSYSSGPAGYTF.

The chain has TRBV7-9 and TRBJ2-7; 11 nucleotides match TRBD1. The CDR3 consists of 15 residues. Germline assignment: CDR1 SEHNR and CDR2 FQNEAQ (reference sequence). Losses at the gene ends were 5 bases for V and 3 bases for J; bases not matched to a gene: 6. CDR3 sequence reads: CASSRTGTGGYEQYF. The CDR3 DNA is TGTGCCAGCAGCCGCACCGGGACAGGGGGCTACGAGCAGTACTTC.

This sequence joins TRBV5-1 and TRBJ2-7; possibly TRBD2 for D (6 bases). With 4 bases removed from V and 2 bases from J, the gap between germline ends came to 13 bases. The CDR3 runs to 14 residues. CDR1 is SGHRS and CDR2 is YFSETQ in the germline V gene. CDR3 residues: CASSPGDLPYEQYF. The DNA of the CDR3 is TGCGCCAGCAGCCCGGGGGACCTACCCTACGAGCAGTACTTC.

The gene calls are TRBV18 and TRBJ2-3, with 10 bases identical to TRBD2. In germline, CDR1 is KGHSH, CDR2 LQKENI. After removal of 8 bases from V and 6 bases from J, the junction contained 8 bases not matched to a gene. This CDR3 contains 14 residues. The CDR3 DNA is TGTGCCAGCCAAGGGCTAGCGGGAGCGGATACGCAGTATTTT. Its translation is CASQGLAGADTQYF.

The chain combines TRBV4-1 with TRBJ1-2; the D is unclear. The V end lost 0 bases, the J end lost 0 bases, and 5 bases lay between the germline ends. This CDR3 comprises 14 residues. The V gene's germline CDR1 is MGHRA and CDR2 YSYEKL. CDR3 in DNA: TGCGCCAGCAGCCAAGATCCAACTAACTATGGCTACACCTTC. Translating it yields CASSQDPTNYGYTF.

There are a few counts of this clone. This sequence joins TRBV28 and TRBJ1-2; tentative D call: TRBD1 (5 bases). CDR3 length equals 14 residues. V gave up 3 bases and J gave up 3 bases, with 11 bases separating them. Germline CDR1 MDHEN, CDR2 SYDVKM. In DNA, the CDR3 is TGTGCCAGCAGTTTGGGCAGGGCGGACTATGGCTACACCTTC. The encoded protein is CASSLGRADYGYTF.

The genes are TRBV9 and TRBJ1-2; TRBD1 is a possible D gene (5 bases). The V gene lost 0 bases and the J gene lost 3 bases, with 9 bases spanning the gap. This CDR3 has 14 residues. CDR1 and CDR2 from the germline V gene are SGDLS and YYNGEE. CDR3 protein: CASSVGGRDYGYTF. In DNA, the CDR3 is TGTGCCAGCAGCGTAGGTGGCAGGGACTATGGCTACACCTTC. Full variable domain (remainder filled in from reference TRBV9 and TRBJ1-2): DSGVTQTPKHLITATGQRVTLRCSPRSGDLSVYWYQQSLDQGLQFLIQYYNGEERAKGNILERFSAQQFPDLHSELNLSSLELGDSALYFCASSVGGRDYGYTFGSGTRLTVV.

This chain's CDR3 is CASSLAAASGGMETQYF. Here the CDR3 DNA reads TGCGCCAGCAGCTTGGCCGCGGCTAGCGGGGGGATGGAGACCCAGTACTTC. The chain has TRBV5-1 and TRBJ2-5; 11 bases line up with TRBD2. V trimming: 0 bases; J trimming: 5 bases; junction bases outside the gene matches: 9. There are 17 residues in the CDR3. Germline CDR1 SGHRS, CDR2 YFSETQ.

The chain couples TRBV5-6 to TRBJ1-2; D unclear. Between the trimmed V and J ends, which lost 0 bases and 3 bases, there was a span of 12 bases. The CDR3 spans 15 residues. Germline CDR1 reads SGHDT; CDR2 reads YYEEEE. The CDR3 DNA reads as TGTGCCAGCAGCTTGGAGGAGACCGGCTACTATGGCTACACCTTC. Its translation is CASSLEETGYYGYTF.

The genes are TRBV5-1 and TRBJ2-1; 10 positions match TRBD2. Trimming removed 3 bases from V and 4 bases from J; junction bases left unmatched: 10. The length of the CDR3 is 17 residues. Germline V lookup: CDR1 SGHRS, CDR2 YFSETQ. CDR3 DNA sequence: TGCGCCAGCAGCTCAGAGCGGGAGGGGGACTTTTACAATGAGCAGTTCTTC. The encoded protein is CASSSEREGDFYNEQFF.

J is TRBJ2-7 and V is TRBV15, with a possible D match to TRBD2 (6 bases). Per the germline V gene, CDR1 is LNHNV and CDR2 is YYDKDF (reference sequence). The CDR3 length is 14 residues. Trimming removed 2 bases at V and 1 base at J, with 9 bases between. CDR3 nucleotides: TGTGCCACCAGCAGACCAGGGACTTCCTACGAGCAGTACTTC. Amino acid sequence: CATSRPGTSYEQYF.

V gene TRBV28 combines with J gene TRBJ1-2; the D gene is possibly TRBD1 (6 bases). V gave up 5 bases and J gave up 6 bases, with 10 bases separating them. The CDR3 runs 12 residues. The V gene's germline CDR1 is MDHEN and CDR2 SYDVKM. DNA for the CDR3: TGTGCCAGCAGTCCACAGGGTCATGGCTACACCTTC. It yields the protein CASSPQGHGYTF.

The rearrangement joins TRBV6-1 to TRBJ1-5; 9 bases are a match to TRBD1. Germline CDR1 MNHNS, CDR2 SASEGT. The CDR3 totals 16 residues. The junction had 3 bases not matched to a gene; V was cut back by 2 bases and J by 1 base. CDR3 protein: CASSEWTGVSNQPQHF. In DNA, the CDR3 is TGTGCCAGCAGTGAATGGACAGGGGTAAGCAATCAGCCCCAGCATTTT.

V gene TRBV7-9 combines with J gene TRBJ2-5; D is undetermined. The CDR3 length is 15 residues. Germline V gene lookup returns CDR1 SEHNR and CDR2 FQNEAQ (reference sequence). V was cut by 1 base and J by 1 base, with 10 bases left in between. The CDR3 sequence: CASSLGIRSQETQYF. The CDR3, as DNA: TGTGCCAGCAGCTTAGGAATCCGGAGCCAAGAGACCCAGTACTTC.

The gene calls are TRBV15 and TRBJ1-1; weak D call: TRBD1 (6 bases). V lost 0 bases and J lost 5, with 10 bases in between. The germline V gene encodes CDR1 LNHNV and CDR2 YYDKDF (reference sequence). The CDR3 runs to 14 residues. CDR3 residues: CATSRDRQATEAFF. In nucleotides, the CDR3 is TGTGCCACCAGCAGAGATAGACAGGCGACTGAAGCTTTCTTT.

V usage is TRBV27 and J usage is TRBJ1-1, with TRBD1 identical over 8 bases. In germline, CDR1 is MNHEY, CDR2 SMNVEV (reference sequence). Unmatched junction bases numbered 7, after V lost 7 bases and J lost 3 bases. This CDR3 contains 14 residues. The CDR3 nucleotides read TGTGCCAGCATCTTCAGGGGGCAAGACACTGAAGCTTTCTTT. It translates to CASIFRGQDTEAFF.

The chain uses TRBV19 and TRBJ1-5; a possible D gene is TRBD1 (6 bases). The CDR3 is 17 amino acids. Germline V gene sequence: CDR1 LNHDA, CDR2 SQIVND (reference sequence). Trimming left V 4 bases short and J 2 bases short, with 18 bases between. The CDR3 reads CASSTSFRTAGNQPQHF. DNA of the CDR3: TGTGCCAGTAGTACTTCATTTAGGACAGCTGGCAATCAGCCCCAGCATTTT. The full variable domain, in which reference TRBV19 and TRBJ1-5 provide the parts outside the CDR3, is DGGITQSPKYLFRKEGQNVTLSCEQNLNHDAMYWYRQDPGQGLRLIYYSQIVNDFQKGDIAEGYSVSREKKESFPLTVTSAQKNPTAFYLCASSTSFRTAGNQPQHFGDGTRLSIL.

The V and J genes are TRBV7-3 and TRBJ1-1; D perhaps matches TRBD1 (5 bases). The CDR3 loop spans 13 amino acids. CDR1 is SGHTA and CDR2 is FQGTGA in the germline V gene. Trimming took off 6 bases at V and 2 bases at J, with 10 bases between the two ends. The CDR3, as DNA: TGTGCCAGCAGTACACAGGTCAACACTGAAGCTTTCTTT. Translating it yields CASSTQVNTEAFF.

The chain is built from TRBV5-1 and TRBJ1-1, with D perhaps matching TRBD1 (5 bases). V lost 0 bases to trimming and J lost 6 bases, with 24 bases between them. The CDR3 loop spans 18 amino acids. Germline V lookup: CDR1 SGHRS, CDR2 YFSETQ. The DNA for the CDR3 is TGCGCCAGCAGCTTGGGATTATACGGATCGGGTGCGGGGGCTGAAGCTTTCTTT. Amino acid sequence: CASSLGLYGSGAGAEAFF. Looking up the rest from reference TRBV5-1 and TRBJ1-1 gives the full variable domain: KAGVTQTPRYLIKTRGQQVTLSCSPISGHRSVSWYQQTPGQGLQFLFEYFSETQRNKGNFPGRFSGRQFSNSRSEMNVSTLELGDSALYLCASSLGLYGSGAGAEAFFGQGTRLTVV.

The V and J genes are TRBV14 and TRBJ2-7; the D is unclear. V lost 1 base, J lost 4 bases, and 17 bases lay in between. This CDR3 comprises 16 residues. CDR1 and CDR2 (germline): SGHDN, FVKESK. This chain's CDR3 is CASSQVMTSSFYEQYF. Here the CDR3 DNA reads TGTGCCAGCAGCCAAGTCATGACATCTTCCTTTTACGAGCAGTACTTC.

DNA of the CDR3: TGCGCCAGCAGCTTGGTATCGGCAGGGGACCGGAAACTGTTTTTT. This encodes CASSLVSAGDRKLFF. The chain recombines TRBV5-1 with TRBJ1-4, with D possibly TRBD1 on 6 matching bases. Trimming took off 0 bases at V and 11 bases at J, with 17 bases between the two ends. CDR1 SGHRS and CDR2 YFSETQ come from the germline V gene. This CDR3 has 15 amino acids.